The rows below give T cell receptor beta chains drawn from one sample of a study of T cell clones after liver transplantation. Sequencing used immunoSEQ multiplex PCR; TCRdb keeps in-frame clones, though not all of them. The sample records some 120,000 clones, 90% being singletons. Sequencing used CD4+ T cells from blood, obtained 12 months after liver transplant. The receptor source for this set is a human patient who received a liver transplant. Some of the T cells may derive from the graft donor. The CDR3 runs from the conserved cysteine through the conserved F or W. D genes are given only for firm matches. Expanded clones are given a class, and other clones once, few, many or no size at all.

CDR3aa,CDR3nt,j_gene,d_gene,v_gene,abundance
CASGLSPGGFRATNEKLFF,TGTGCTAGTGGTTTGTCCCCGGGGGGTTTTCGGGCAACTAATGAAAAACTGTTTTTT,TRBJ1-4,-,TRBV12-5,once
CASSVRAGVTEAFF,TGTGCCAGCAGTGTGAGGGCTGGGGTAACTGAAGCTTTCTTT,TRBJ1-1,-,TRBV6-4,once
CASSLGQGGYEQYF,TGCGCCAGCAGCTTGGGTCAGGGTGGCTACGAGCAGTACTTC,TRBJ2-7,-,TRBV5-1,-
CATSRGVVEQYF,TGTGCCACCAGCAGAGGGGTAGTCGAGCAGTACTTC,TRBJ2-7,-,TRBV15,once
CAWSVRPRPSGRRNTGELFF,TGTGCCTGGAGTGTACGTCCCCGGCCTAGCGGGAGAAGGAACACCGGGGAGCTGTTTTTT,TRBJ2-2,TRBD2,TRBV30,-
CASSPTYSNYGYTF,TGTGCCAGCAGCCCGACATATTCTAACTATGGCTACACCTTC,TRBJ1-2,-,TRBV5-6,-
CASSRVGGTGPYNEQFF,TGTGCCAGCAGCAGGGTTGGCGGGACAGGGCCCTACAATGAGCAGTTCTTC,TRBJ2-1,TRBD1,TRBV5-8,-
CASSSGRRGTNEKLFF,TGTGCCAGCAGCTCGGGGAGGAGGGGAACTAATGAAAAACTGTTTTTT,TRBJ1-4,-,TRBV7-9,-
CASSEERRTFLARNTGELFF,TGTGCCAGCAGTGAAGAGCGTAGGACTTTCCTAGCGCGTAACACCGGGGAGCTGTTTTTT,TRBJ2-2,-,TRBV6-1,-
CASSPAVRLAGGYNEQFF,TGTGCCAGCAGCCCAGCGGTGAGACTAGCGGGAGGGTACAATGAGCAGTTCTTC,TRBJ2-1,TRBD2,TRBV4-2,-
CASSLTDPKPSSYNEQFF,TGTGCCAGCAGCCTCACGGACCCCAAGCCAAGCTCCTACAATGAGCAGTTCTTC,TRBJ2-1,-,TRBV7-8,-
CASSQGQQRVNTEAFF,TGTGCCAGCAGCCAAGGACAGCAGAGAGTGAACACTGAAGCTTTCTTT,TRBJ1-1,-,TRBV5-4,-
CASSEASRPQHF,TGTGCCAGCAGTGAAGCGTCTCGGCCCCAGCATTTT,TRBJ1-5,-,TRBV2,-
CASSPRGGIFGNTIYF,TGTGCCAGCAGTCCTAGGGGCGGGATATTCGGAAACACCATATATTTT,TRBJ1-3,-,TRBV27,-
CASSLGRVGDYGYTF,TGTGCCAGCAGCTTGGGCCGGGTGGGAGACTATGGCTACACCTTC,TRBJ1-2,-,TRBV5-6,once
CASSLEGVGADTQYF,TGCGCCAGCAGCTTGGAAGGAGTAGGGGCAGATACGCAGTATTTT,TRBJ2-3,-,TRBV5-1,-
CATTGTSGTDNEQFF,TGTGCCACCACCGGGACTAGCGGGACTGACAATGAGCAGTTCTTC,TRBJ2-1,TRBD2,TRBV10-3,-
CATSRAWDTDTQYF,TGTGCCACCAGCAGAGCTTGGGACACAGATACGCAGTATTTT,TRBJ2-3,-,TRBV15,-
CASSTRQGETEAFF,TGTGCCAGTAGTACTAGACAGGGGGAGACTGAAGCTTTCTTT,TRBJ1-1,TRBD1,TRBV19,-
CASSLEGGADTQYF,TGTGCCAGCAGTTTAGAGGGAGGCGCAGATACGCAGTATTTT,TRBJ2-3,-,TRBV27,-
CASSAPGADTQYF,TGTGCCAGCAGCGCTCCGGGAGCCGATACGCAGTATTTT,TRBJ2-3,-,TRBV9,-
CASSPYSQDTGELFF,TGTGCCAGCTCACCATACAGTCAGGACACCGGGGAGCTGTTTTTT,TRBJ2-2,-,TRBV18,-
CASSPGQGGYGYTF,TGTGCCAGTAGCCCTGGACAGGGGGGCTATGGCTACACCTTC,TRBJ1-2,TRBD1,TRBV19,few
CASSIQAGTGELFF,TGTGCCAGTAGTATACAGGCGGGGACCGGGGAGCTGTTTTTT,TRBJ2-2,-,TRBV19,once
CASSPPELQETQYF,TGTGCCAGCAGCCCTCCAGAGTTACAAGAGACCCAGTACTTC,TRBJ2-5,-,TRBV11-3,-
CASSPKGAGGNTIYF,TGTGCCAGCAGCCCAAAAGGGGCTGGAGGAAACACCATATATTTT,TRBJ1-3,-,TRBV7-9,-
CASSRSYSYEQYF,TGCGCCAGCAGCCGCTCCTACTCCTACGAGCAGTACTTC,TRBJ2-7,-,TRBV4-3,few
CASSSKREVLETQYF,TGTGCCAGCAGCTCCAAGCGGGAGGTTCTTGAGACCCAGTACTTC,TRBJ2-5,TRBD2,TRBV5-4,-
CASSKYWDRGDYEQYF,TGTGCCAGCAGCAAATATTGGGACCGGGGGGACTACGAGCAGTACTTC,TRBJ2-7,TRBD2,TRBV5-8,-
CASSQTSGRVGDTQYF,TGTGCCAGCAGCCAGACCAGCGGGAGGGTAGGAGATACGCAGTATTTT,TRBJ2-3,TRBD2,TRBV7-2,-
CASSLTPGGGGRSDNEQFF,TGTGCCAGCAGCTTAACCCCAGGGGGTGGCGGGAGATCGGACAATGAGCAGTTCTTC,TRBJ2-1,-,TRBV7-2,-
CASSPVGKSSYNEQFF,TGTGCCAGCAGCCCGGTCGGGAAGAGCTCCTACAATGAGCAGTTCTTC,TRBJ2-1,-,TRBV11-3,-
CASSSPPQETQYF,TGCGCCAGCAGCTCCCCCCCACAAGAGACCCAGTACTTC,TRBJ2-5,-,TRBV5-1,-
CASRDSATDTQYF,TGCGCCAGCCGGGACTCTGCCACAGATACGCAGTATTTT,TRBJ2-3,-,TRBV10-2,-
CASSYEQSSGANVLTF,TGTGCCAGCAGTTACGAACAGAGCTCTGGGGCCAACGTCCTGACTTTC,TRBJ2-6,-,TRBV6-5,-
CASSFFGTGTSYEQYF,TGTGCCAGCAGTTTTTTCGGGACAGGGACCTCCTACGAGCAGTACTTC,TRBJ2-7,TRBD1,TRBV27,-
CASSSEPGAQGNEQFF,TGCGCCAGCAGCTCCGAACCAGGGGCGCAAGGGAATGAGCAGTTCTTC,TRBJ2-1,-,TRBV5-1,-
CASSHETAYNEQFF,TGCGCCAGCAGCCATGAGACAGCCTACAATGAGCAGTTCTTC,TRBJ2-1,-,TRBV4-1,few
CAISERGQGNQPQHF,TGTGCCATCAGTGAAAGGGGACAGGGCAATCAGCCCCAGCATTTT,TRBJ1-5,TRBD1,TRBV10-3,-
CASSMGGLTEAFF,TGTGCCAGTAGTATGGGGGGTTTGACTGAAGCTTTCTTT,TRBJ1-1,-,TRBV19,-
CSVEGGLSREQYF,TGCAGCGTTGAAGGGGGGCTTTCCCGCGAGCAGTACTTC,TRBJ2-7,-,TRBV29-1,-
CAWAGLAGTGANVLTF,TGTGCCTGGGCGGGACTAGCGGGAACTGGGGCCAACGTCCTGACTTTC,TRBJ2-6,TRBD2,TRBV30,-
CASSLTQGLTDTQYF,TGTGCCAGCAGCTTGACACAGGGACTCACAGATACGCAGTATTTT,TRBJ2-3,-,TRBV5-6,-
CASSYEGLEDNEQFF,TGTGCCAGCAGTTACGAGGGACTAGAAGACAATGAGCAGTTCTTC,TRBJ2-1,TRBD2,TRBV6-5,-
CASSTGQGAIDTQYF,TGCGCCAGCAGCACAGGACAGGGGGCTATAGATACGCAGTATTTT,TRBJ2-3,TRBD1,TRBV5-1,-
CASSFIRDAGEQFF,TGCGCCAGCAGCTTCATCCGGGACGCGGGTGAGCAGTTCTTC,TRBJ2-1,-,TRBV5-1,-
CASRPGSGANVLTF,TGCGCCAGCAGGCCTGGCTCTGGGGCCAACGTCCTGACTTTC,TRBJ2-6,-,TRBV5-1,-
CASSLLQNTEAFF,TGTGCCAGCAGTTTATTGCAGAACACTGAAGCTTTCTTT,TRBJ1-1,-,TRBV28,-
CASSPLPAGGYNEQFF,TGTGCCAGCAGCCCCCTCCCAGCGGGAGGGTACAATGAGCAGTTCTTC,TRBJ2-1,TRBD2,TRBV7-2,-
CASSPRGQGNGYTF,TGTGCCAGCAGTCCTCGAGGACAGGGGAATGGCTACACCTTC,TRBJ1-2,TRBD1,TRBV6-1,many
CASSPPGGTEAFF,TGTGCCAGCTCACCACCGGGGGGAACTGAAGCTTTCTTT,TRBJ1-1,-,TRBV18,once
CASSLGGASSYNEQFF,TGTGCCAGCAGCCTCGGCGGGGCCTCATCCTACAATGAGCAGTTCTTC,TRBJ2-1,-,TRBV7-3,-
CASSPPARIFYEQYF,TGTGCCAGCTCACCACCGGCCAGGATATTCTACGAGCAGTACTTC,TRBJ2-7,-,TRBV18,-
CASTNGWPYEQYF,TGTGCCAGCACCAACGGGTGGCCCTACGAGCAGTACTTC,TRBJ2-7,-,TRBV6-6,-
CASSLGGGGETQYF,TGTGCCAGCAGCTTAGGAGGGGGGGGAGAGACCCAGTACTTC,TRBJ2-5,-,TRBV7-8,-
CATRYSGLRQQYF,TGTGCCACCAGGTACTCAGGCCTACGACAGCAGTACTTC,TRBJ2-7,-,TRBV15,-
CASSRKRGLSTDTQYF,TGTGCCAGTAGTAGGAAAAGGGGCCTTAGCACAGATACGCAGTATTTT,TRBJ2-3,-,TRBV19,once